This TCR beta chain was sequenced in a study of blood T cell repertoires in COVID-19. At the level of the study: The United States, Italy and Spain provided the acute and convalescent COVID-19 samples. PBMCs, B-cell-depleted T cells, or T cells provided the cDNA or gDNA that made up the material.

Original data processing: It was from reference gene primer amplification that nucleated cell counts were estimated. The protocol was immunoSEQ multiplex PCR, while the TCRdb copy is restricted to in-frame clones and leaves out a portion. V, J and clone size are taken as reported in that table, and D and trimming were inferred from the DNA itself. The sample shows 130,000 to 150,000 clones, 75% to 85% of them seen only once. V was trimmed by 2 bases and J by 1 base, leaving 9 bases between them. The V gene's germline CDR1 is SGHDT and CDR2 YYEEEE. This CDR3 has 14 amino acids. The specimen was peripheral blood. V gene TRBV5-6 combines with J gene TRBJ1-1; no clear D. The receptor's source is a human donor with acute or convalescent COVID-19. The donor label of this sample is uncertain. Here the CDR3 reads CASSFADWNTEAFF. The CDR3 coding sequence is TGTGCCAGCAGCTTCGCGGACTGGAACACTGAAGCTTTCTTT.